The T cell receptor beta chain described here comes from a study of shared clonotypes between healthy human individuals. Study-wide results and caveats: Larger estimated richness was generally seen in naive subsets than in memory subsets. Measured sharing among donors was expected to vary with sequencing depth. Clonotype sharing across a few donors was observed for about 5.5% of naive CD4 clonotypes.

The naive CD8 subset, CD45RO-negative cells positively selected for CCR7, excluded terminally differentiated effector memory CD45RA+ cells. Note on this clone: The antigen is unknown.

Clones were sequenced by immunoSEQ multiplex PCR, and TCRdb holds only the in-frame ones, with some missing. The data hold about 2.2 million clones, with 90% to 95% observed a single time. Germline V gene data show CDR1 as SGHKS and CDR2 as YYEKEE (reference sequence). Trimming removed 5 bases from V and 0 bases from J, with 6 bases in between. The CDR3 sequence is 12 residues long. The TCR comes from a man younger than 30 in good health. Some clones in this sample may be carry-over from other donors' samples. What was sequenced was naive CD8+ T cells from PBMCs. The chain is built from TRBV5-5 and TRBJ2-7; no clear D gene. The CDR3 sequence: CASRGISYEQYF. The CDR3 DNA sequence: TGTGCCAGCAGGGGAATCTCCTACGAGCAGTACTTC.